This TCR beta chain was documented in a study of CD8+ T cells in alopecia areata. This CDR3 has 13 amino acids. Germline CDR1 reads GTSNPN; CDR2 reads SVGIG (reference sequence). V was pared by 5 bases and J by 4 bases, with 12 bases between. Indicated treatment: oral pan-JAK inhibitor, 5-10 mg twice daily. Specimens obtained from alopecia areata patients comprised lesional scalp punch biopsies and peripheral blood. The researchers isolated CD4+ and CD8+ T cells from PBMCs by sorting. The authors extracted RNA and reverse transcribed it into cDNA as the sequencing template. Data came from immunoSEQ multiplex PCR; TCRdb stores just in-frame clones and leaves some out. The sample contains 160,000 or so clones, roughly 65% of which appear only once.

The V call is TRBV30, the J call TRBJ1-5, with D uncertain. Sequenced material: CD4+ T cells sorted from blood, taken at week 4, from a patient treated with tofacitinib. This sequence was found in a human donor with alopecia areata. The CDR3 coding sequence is TGTGCCTGGTGCCTAATTGTTAATCAGCCCCAGCATTTT. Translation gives CAWCLIVNQPQHF.